The clone carrying this T cell receptor beta chain was seen only a few times. The entry originates in a study of CD8 T cells in Susac syndrome. It was with random hexamers that about 0.45 to 1 ug RNA was reverse transcribed. A single record per CDR3 protein comes from TCRdb applying MiXCR to the immunoSEQ multiplex PCR reads. The sample holds 230,000 or so distinct CDR3 sequences, 95% seen once. The multiple sclerosis controls consisted of treatment-naive patients with relapsing-remitting disease, either stable or active. CDR3 size: 13 residues. V was trimmed by 7 bases and J by 4 bases, leaving 13 bases between them. CDR1 MNHNS and CDR2 SASEGT come from the germline V gene.

V and J are TRBV6-1 and TRBJ1-2, with a possible D match to TRBD1 (6 bases). This TCR came from a human donor with multiple sclerosis. The sample comprised CD4+ T cells from PBMCs. Here the CDR3 reads CASTSTGVYGYTF. The CDR3 DNA sequence: TGTGCCAGCACTTCGACAGGAGTCTATGGCTACACCTTC.